This entry lists 19 T cell receptor beta chains sequenced from one sample in a study of PD-L1 blockade in urothelial cancer. Time point of the sample: pretreatment peripheral blood. Sequenced by immunoSEQ multiplex PCR; TCRdb stores in-frame clones only, minus some. The sample yields fewer than 65,000 clones, around four fifths seen once. The sample consisted of PBMCs, taken around atezolizumab (anti-PD-L1) treatment. These receptor sequences come from a man aged 65-85 years with urothelial cancer.

This clone is a singleton in its sample. J is TRBJ2-1 and V is TRBV9; D gene uncertain. CDR1 is SGDLS and CDR2 is YYNGEE in the germline V gene. Deletions cut 0 bases from V and 10 bases from J, with 11 bases between. CDR3 length: 13 residues. CDR3 in DNA: TGTGCCAGCAGCGTAGCTGGCCATTTCGAGCAGTTCTTC. It codes for CASSVAGHFEQFF.

The chain uses TRBV18 and TRBJ2-1; 12 bases are a match to TRBD2. The ends lost 3 bases at V and 4 bases at J; junction bases unmatched: 1. The length of the CDR3 is 15 residues. The germline V gene encodes CDR1 KGHSH and CDR2 LQKENI. CDR3 sequence reads: CASSPTSGSYNEQFF. CDR3 coding DNA: TGTGCCAGCTCACCGACTAGCGGGAGTTACAATGAGCAGTTCTTC.

This rearrangement joins TRBV4-1 to TRBJ2-5; weak D call: TRBD2 (5 bases). The CDR3 consists of 16 residues. Germline loops: CDR1 MGHRA, CDR2 YSYEKL. The V gene lost 4 bases and the J gene lost 5 bases, with 20 bases spanning the gap. The CDR3 loop reads CASSLYEGGKGETQYF. The CDR3 nucleotides are TGCGCCAGCAGCCTTTACGAGGGTGGGAAAGGGGAGACCCAGTACTTC.

The chain employs TRBV9 and TRBJ2-5, with 7 bases aligning to TRBD1. Per germline, CDR1 SGDLS and CDR2 YYNGEE. The ends lost 0 bases at V and 7 bases at J; junction bases unmatched: 9. The CDR3 is 15 residues long. CDR3 region: CASSVAGTDVGTQYF. Here the CDR3 DNA reads TGTGCCAGCAGCGTAGCTGGGACAGACGTCGGGACCCAGTACTTC.

This chain uses TRBV4-3 with TRBJ2-2; perhaps TRBD1 as D (5 bases). Germline values: CDR1 LGHNA, CDR2 YSLEER. V dropped 0 bases and J dropped 6 bases, with 17 bases sitting between them. The CDR3 runs 17 residues. CDR3 sequence: CASSQDRVGVMAGELFF. The CDR3, as DNA: TGCGCCAGCAGCCAAGACAGGGTGGGTGTAATGGCCGGGGAGCTGTTTTTT.

The V gene is TRBV11-2, the J gene TRBJ2-7; tentative D call: TRBD2 (5 bases). Germline V lookup: CDR1 SGHAT, CDR2 FQNNGV. V lost 3 bases and J 1 base, leaving 7 bases between the germline ends. This CDR3 comprises 13 residues. As DNA, the CDR3 is TGTGCCAGCAGCTTCGGGATATCCTACGAGCAGTACTTC. It is translated as CASSFGISYEQYF.

CDR3 sequence (DNA): TGTGCCACCAGCCTGAGAGGGAACTATGGCTACACCTTC. It codes for CATSLRGNYGYTF. This chain uses TRBV15 with TRBJ1-2; the D is unclear. Germline loops: CDR1 LNHNV, CDR2 YYDKDF (reference sequence). V was clipped by 5 bases and J by 2 bases, with 9 bases between them. The CDR3 has 13 amino acids.

The chain has TRBV7-2 and TRBJ2-7, with D tentatively TRBD2 (7 bases). V dropped 3 bases and J dropped 2 bases, with 17 bases sitting between them. CDR1 is SGHTA, CDR2 FQGNSA, per germline. The CDR3 has 16 residues. Here the CDR3 reads CASSLGGAGEPYEQYF. For the CDR3, the DNA is TGTGCCAGCAGCTTGGGGGGGGCGGGGGAACCCTACGAGCAGTACTTC.

The V call is TRBV5-4, the J call TRBJ2-7; D might be TRBD2 (6 bases). This CDR3 spans 16 amino acids. From germline, CDR1 is SGHNT and CDR2 YYREEE (reference sequence). The ends were cut back, 4 bases at V and 4 bases at J, with 21 bases in the middle. The CDR3 DNA reads as TGTGCCAGCAGCCGGGACTCGACTAGTTCGATTTACGAGCAGTACTTC. The encoded protein is CASSRDSTSSIYEQYF.

V is TRBV6-1 and J is TRBJ2-7; 11 nucleotides line up with TRBD1. Germline V gene lookup returns CDR1 MNHNS and CDR2 SASEGT. This CDR3 region has 14 residues. Trimming removed 6 bases from V and 7 bases from J; junction bases left unmatched: 8. The CDR3 loop reads CASSVDRGQGEQYF. CDR3 in DNA: TGTGCCAGCAGCGTGGACAGGGGGCAAGGGGAGCAGTACTTC.

The chain carries TRBV25-1 and TRBJ1-1, with unresolved D. Germline V gene data show CDR1 as MGHDK and CDR2 as SYGVNS. Trimming took off 0 bases at V and 1 base at J, with 6 bases between the two ends. The CDR3 totals 14 residues. CDR3 DNA sequence: TGTGCCAGCAGTGAATATGAGAGGAACACTGAAGCTTTCTTT. This encodes CASSEYERNTEAFF. The full variable domain, completed using reference TRBV25-1 and TRBJ1-1, is EADIYQTPRYLVIGTGKKITLECSQTMGHDKMYWYQQDPGMELHLIHYSYGVNSTEKGDLSSESTVSRIRTEHFPLTLESARPSHTSQYLCASSEYERNTEAFFGQGTRLTVV.

This clone was counted only a few times. The chain employs TRBV11-2 and TRBJ2-3; TRBD2 matches at 10 bases. The CDR3 length is 19 residues. Germline trimming cut 4 bases from V and 5 bases from J; bases unmatched to any gene: 18. Germline loops: CDR1 SGHAT, CDR2 FQNNGV. The CDR3 loop reads CASSSPLVGSGRSEDTQYF. Written as DNA, the CDR3 is TGTGCCAGCAGCTCCCCATTGGTCGGTAGCGGGAGGAGTGAAGATACGCAGTATTTT.

The chain links TRBV10-3 to TRBJ1-5, with no clear D. The CDR3 is 14 amino acids. Germline V CDR1 and CDR2: ENHRY, SYGVKD. Trimming left V 3 bases short and J 1 base short, with 7 bases between. CDR3 nucleotide sequence: TGTGCCATCAGTGAAGGAGAGAGCAATCAGCCCCAGCATTTT. It yields the protein CAISEGESNQPQHF.

The J gene is TRBJ2-7, the V gene TRBV27, with 10 bases matching TRBD2. The germline CDR1 and CDR2 sequences are MNHEY and SMNVEV (reference sequence). The CDR3 covers 14 residues. With 3 bases clipped from V and 7 bases from J, the junction kept 6 bases outside the gene matches. CDR3 sequence reads: CASSLASGSWEQYF. Written as DNA, the CDR3 is TGTGCCAGCAGTTTGGCTAGCGGGAGTTGGGAGCAGTACTTC.

The chain carries TRBV4-3 and TRBJ1-1; tentative D call: TRBD1 (5 bases). Trimming took 2 bases from V and 3 from J, leaving 10 bases between them. The CDR3 extends over 14 amino acids. In germline, CDR1 is LGHNA, CDR2 YSLEER. Written as DNA, the CDR3 is TGCGCCAGCAGCCAATCATGGGGGGACACTGAAGCTTTCTTT. Translated: CASSQSWGDTEAFF.

In DNA form, the CDR3 reads TGCGCCAGCAGCCAAGTTATAAGTCGGGGGACCCCTGAAGCTTTCTTT. This sequence encodes CASSQVISRGTPEAFF. The chain employs TRBV4-3 and TRBJ1-1; possible D gene TRBD1, 5 bases. Germline values: CDR1 LGHNA, CDR2 YSLEER. The V and J ends lost 1 base and 6 bases respectively, with 18 bases between them. The CDR3 length is 16 residues.

The genes are TRBV9 and TRBJ2-1; 9 positions agree with TRBD2. This CDR3 has 14 amino acids. Trimming cost V 2 bases and J 10 bases; bases outside gene matches: 7. In germline, CDR1 is SGDLS, CDR2 YYNGEE. CDR3 nucleotide sequence: TGTGCCAGCAGCGTTAGCGGGAGTAGGTCCGAGCAGTTCTTC. Translation: CASSVSGSRSEQFF.

This clone was seen only a few times. This sequence joins TRBV7-2 and TRBJ1-2; no firm D call. The CDR3 has 15 residues. The V gene's germline CDR1 is SGHTA and CDR2 FQGNSA. V shed 1 base and J shed 2 bases, with 11 bases lying between them. The CDR3: CASSLVGGSNYGYTF. CDR3 in DNA: TGTGCCAGCAGCTTAGTAGGCGGCTCAAACTATGGCTACACCTTC.

This chain connects TRBV5-6 to TRBJ2-7, with TRBD2 identical over 7 bases. The V gene's germline CDR1 is SGHDT and CDR2 YYEEEE. The CDR3 is 14 amino acids. J gave up 6 bases and V 6 bases, and 12 bases lay outside the gene matches. Written as DNA, the CDR3 is TGTGCCAGCAACGAGCGGGATGGGCATCGCGAGCAGTACTTC. It yields the protein CASNERDGHREQYF.